This T cell receptor beta chain stems from a study of technical replicates of blood from several donors. Germline assignment: CDR1 MNHEY and CDR2 SMNVEV (reference sequence). Trimming took off 8 bases at V and 8 bases at J, with 12 bases between the two ends. The length of the CDR3 is 11 residues. The protocol was immunoSEQ multiplex PCR, while the TCRdb copy is restricted to in-frame clones and leaves out a portion. The sample shows tens of thousands of clones, 85% to 95% of them seen only once. Sequenced: T cells isolated from PBMCs. The chain combines TRBV27 with TRBJ1-2; D uncertain. The TCR comes from a human donor in good health. CDR3 in amino acids: CASRTTSGYTF. In DNA, the CDR3 is TGTGCCAGCCGAACTACTTCCGGCTACACCTTC.